One and the same sample provided the 6 T cell receptor beta chains below, sequenced in a study of cytomegalovirus exposure and HLA in healthy donors. 13 Jbeta primers and 60 Vbeta primers were used for the PCR. Profiled with immunoSEQ multiplex PCR; TCRdb holds only in-frame clones, not every one. The repertoire holds fewer than 110,000 clones, approximately 84% seen once, with approximately 2.4% in the top ten. The specimen sequenced was PBMCs. These receptors came from a man aged 30-40 years in good health and CMV-seronegative.

Written as DNA, the CDR3 is TGTGCCAGCAGTGAACGGTCCATGTTTGGCTACACCTTC. Residues: CASSERSMFGYTF. This chain joins TRBV6-1 and TRBJ1-2; D unclear. V was pared by 2 bases and J by 7 bases, with 11 bases between. The CDR3 totals 13 residues. Germline-derived CDR1 and CDR2 are MNHNS and SASEGT.

V usage is TRBV6-5 and J usage is TRBJ2-7; no clear D gene. The V gene lost 6 bases and the J gene lost 1 base, with 13 bases spanning the gap. The CDR3 spans 14 residues. The V gene's germline CDR1 is MNHEY and CDR2 SVGAGI. CDR3 in amino acids: CASRARPHSYEQYF. The CDR3 DNA is TGTGCCAGCAGAGCTAGACCCCATTCCTACGAGCAGTACTTC.

V gene TRBV7-3 combines with J gene TRBJ1-1, with TRBD1 matching over 7 bases. Germline CDR1 is SGHTA and CDR2 is FQGTGA. This CDR3 region has 13 residues. V shed 5 bases, J shed 6 bases, and the junction held 6 bases outside the gene matches. DNA of the CDR3: TGTGCCAGCAGCCCGAGGACAGGTTCTGAAGCTTTCTTT. Translated, it gives CASSPRTGSEAFF.

V is TRBV9 and J is TRBJ2-1; the match to TRBD2 covers 10 bases. The J segment lost 4 bases and the V segment lost 3 bases, leaving 4 bases of the junction unmatched. Germline CDR1 SGDLS, CDR2 YYNGEE. The CDR3 runs to 15 residues. As DNA, the CDR3 is TGTGCCAGCAGCGGGACTAGCGGAACTTACAATGAGCAGTTCTTC. Protein product: CASSGTSGTYNEQFF.

CDR3 coding DNA: TGTGCCATCGGTGGGGGAGTCACAGATACGCAGTATTTT. Protein sequence: CAIGGGVTDTQYF. The rearrangement joins TRBV10-3 to TRBJ2-3; D may correspond to TRBD1 or TRBD2 (5 bases each). The CDR3 extends over 13 amino acids. Trimming shortened V by 8 bases and J by 2 bases, and 11 bases separated the two germline ends. Germline V gene sequence: CDR1 ENHRY, CDR2 SYGVKD.

The chain uses TRBV7-9 and TRBJ2-5, with D perhaps matching TRBD2 (6 bases). Germline CDR1 reads SEHNR; CDR2 reads FQNEAQ (reference sequence). CDR3 length: 14 amino acids. V gave up 0 bases and J gave up 5 bases, with 10 bases separating them. CDR3: CASSLAGRGETQYF. The CDR3 DNA sequence: TGTGCCAGCAGCTTAGCGGGTCGGGGGGAGACCCAGTACTTC.